This T cell receptor beta chain was recovered during a study of blood T cell repertoires in COVID-19. About the research overall: The United States, Italy and Spain supplied acute and convalescent COVID-19 samples. Nucleic acid was either cDNA or gDNA, and it came from T cells, B-cell-depleted T cells, or PBMCs.

As handled by the study authors: Reference gene primer amplification gave estimated nucleated cell counts. Clones were sequenced by immunoSEQ multiplex PCR, and TCRdb holds only the in-frame ones, with some missing. V, J and clone size are those of that table, while D and trimming were read from the DNA. The table has approximately 340,000 clones, about 83% seen once. In germline, CDR1 is KGHSH, CDR2 LQKENI. This CDR3 is built from 16 residues. V dropped 1 base and J dropped 0; count of bases not matched to a gene: 2. Sequenced sample: peripheral blood. The chain employs TRBV18 and TRBJ2-1; 8 bases are a match to TRBD1. The receptor was derived from a man younger than 45 with active or convalescent COVID-19. In DNA form, the CDR3 reads TGTGCCAGCTCACCACGGACAGGGAGCTCCTACAATGAGCAGTTCTTC. This codes for CASSPRTGSSYNEQFF.